One T cell receptor beta chain is described in this entry. Its specificity is not known. This sample was included in a study of CD8+ T cells in alopecia areata. The treatment was: oral pan-JAK inhibitor, 5-10 mg twice daily. Investigators isolated RNA and reverse transcribed it into cDNA to act as the sequencing template. This table comes from immunoSEQ multiplex PCR, and its TCRdb copy is limited to in-frame clones, with some not included. The data show approximately 140,000 clones, around 87% seen once. Study conclusions and caveats: During tofacitinib treatment, many expanded lesional clones remained in scalp and blood. Expanded CD8+ clones among the top 100, and scalp clonality, were significantly decreased by tofacitinib.

This clonotype was sampled from a human donor with alopecia areata. The specimen was CD8+ T cells sorted from blood, collected at week 4, from a patient treated with tofacitinib.

The CDR3 region is CASSVGSSGRHEQYF. The CDR3 DNA follows: TGTGCCAGCAGCGTAGGTAGTAGCGGGAGGCACGAGCAGTACTTC. The gene calls are TRBV9 and TRBJ2-7; the match to TRBD2 covers 10 bases. V gave up 0 bases and J gave up 5 bases; unmatched junction bases: 5. CDR3 length equals 15 residues. CDR1 and CDR2 (germline): SGDLS, YYNGEE.